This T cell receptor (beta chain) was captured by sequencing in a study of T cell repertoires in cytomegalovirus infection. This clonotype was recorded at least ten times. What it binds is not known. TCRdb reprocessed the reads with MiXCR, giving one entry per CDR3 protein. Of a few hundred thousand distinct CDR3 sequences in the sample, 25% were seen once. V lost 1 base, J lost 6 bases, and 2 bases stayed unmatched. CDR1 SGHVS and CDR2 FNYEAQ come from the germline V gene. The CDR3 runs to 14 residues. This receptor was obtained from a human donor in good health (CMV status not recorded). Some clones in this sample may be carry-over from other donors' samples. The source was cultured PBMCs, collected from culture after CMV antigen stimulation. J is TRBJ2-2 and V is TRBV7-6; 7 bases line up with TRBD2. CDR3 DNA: TGTGCCAGCAGCTTAGGCGGGGGATCCGGGGAGCTGTTTTTT. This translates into CASSLGGGSGELFF.